One sample yielded the 24 T cell receptor beta chains listed below, sequenced in a study of blood T cell repertoires in COVID-19. This table comes from immunoSEQ multiplex PCR, and its TCRdb copy is limited to in-frame clones, with some not included. Of around 60,000 clones in the sample, around 73% are singletons; the top ten hold 20% to 25%. The sequencing input was peripheral blood. Every receptor here comes from an elderly man with active or convalescent COVID-19.

The chain joins TRBV29-1 to TRBJ1-3, with TRBD1 matching over 8 bases. The CDR3 consists of 12 residues. The J segment lost 3 bases and the V segment lost 5 bases, leaving 0 bases of the junction unmatched. Germline values: CDR1 SQVTM, CDR2 ANQGSEA. In nucleotides, the CDR3 is TGCAGCGTTACAGGGGGTGGAAACACCATATATTTT. Encoded protein: CSVTGGGNTIYF.

This CDR3 is CSVEGAQGSTNEKLFF. The CDR3 DNA reads as TGCAGCGTTGAAGGAGCTCAGGGGTCAACTAATGAAAAACTGTTTTTT. The rearrangement links TRBV29-1 to TRBJ1-4; D possibly corresponds to TRBD1 (6 bases). This CDR3 has 16 amino acids. V lost 1 base and J 0 bases, leaving 12 bases between the germline ends. Germline V lookup: CDR1 SQVTM, CDR2 ANQGSEA.

This clone was observed a handful of times. The J gene is TRBJ2-7, the V gene TRBV6-6; a weak D match, TRBD2 (6 bases). This CDR3 spans 12 amino acids. The V gene lost 5 bases and the J gene lost 6 bases, with 11 bases spanning the gap. Germline CDR1 is MNHNY and CDR2 is SVGAGI (reference sequence). CDR3 DNA sequence: TGTGCCAGCAGTCGCGTCGGGGGCGAGCAGTACTTC. Its protein product is CASSRVGGEQYF.

This clone was observed once. The chain recombines TRBV19 with TRBJ2-3; unclear D gene. This CDR3 is built from 11 residues. Trimming took 4 bases from V and 8 from J, leaving 7 bases between them. In germline, CDR1 is LNHDA, CDR2 SQIVND (reference sequence). The CDR3 here is CASSRSGTQYF. CDR3 coding DNA: TGTGCCAGTAGTAGGTCGGGTACGCAGTATTTT.

This clone occurred a few times. V and J are TRBV16 and TRBJ1-5, with unresolved D. CDR3 size: 15 residues. Germline CDR1 KGHSY, CDR2 FQNENV. V was pared by 5 bases and J by 0 bases, with 11 bases between. The DNA for the CDR3 is TGTGCCAGCAGCGTTAGCGGGCTTAGCAATCAGCCCCAGCATTTT. Residues: CASSVSGLSNQPQHF.

This clone came up many times. In nucleotides, the CDR3 is TGTGCCACCAGCAGAGATCGGGGGGGCCCTAGCGAGCAGTACTTC. Its translation is CATSRDRGGPSEQYF. The chain is built from TRBV15 and TRBJ2-7, with 8 bases fitting TRBD2. In germline, CDR1 is LNHNV, CDR2 YYDKDF (reference sequence). V lost 0 bases and J lost 6; bases outside the gene matches: 7. The CDR3 runs 15 residues.

The table lists this clone with a count of one. The CDR3 protein is CASSHTSGSGYEQYF. The CDR3 DNA reads TGTGCCAGCAGTCATACGAGCGGGAGTGGGTACGAGCAGTACTTC. The chain employs TRBV7-2 and TRBJ2-7; the match to TRBD2 covers 8 bases. The germline V gene has CDR1 SGHTA and CDR2 FQGNSA. With V trimmed by 6 bases and J by 4 bases, 11 bases remained unmatched. This CDR3 has 15 residues.

A single count supports this clone. This rearrangement joins TRBV5-1 to TRBJ2-6; no firm D call. Germline CDR1 SGHRS, CDR2 YFSETQ. Trimming pared 5 bases from V and 4 bases from J, leaving 13 bases between. This CDR3 is 15 amino acids long. This CDR3 reads CASSLAEAGANVLTF. The CDR3 DNA is TGCGCCAGCAGTCTCGCCGAGGCGGGGGCCAACGTCCTGACTTTC.

CDR3 residues: CATSRGQGGEKLFF. For the CDR3, the DNA is TGTGCCACCAGCAGAGGACAGGGAGGCGAAAAACTGTTTTTT. This chain connects TRBV15 to TRBJ1-4; 7 bases map to TRBD1. Germline loops: CDR1 LNHNV, CDR2 YYDKDF (reference sequence). This CDR3 comprises 14 residues. Trimming removed 1 base from V and 8 bases from J; junction bases left unmatched: 4. Supplemented by reference TRBV15 and TRBJ1-4, the full variable domain reads DAMVIQNPRYQVTQFGKPVTLSCSQTLNHNVMYWYQQKSSQAPKLLFHYYDKDFNNEADTPDNFQSRRPNTSFCFLDIRSPGLGDTAMYLCATSRGQGGEKLFFGSGTQLSVL.

The V and J genes are TRBV19 and TRBJ2-3, with 12 bases aligning to TRBD2. Germline CDR1 reads LNHDA; CDR2 reads SQIVND (reference sequence). This CDR3 spans 16 amino acids. The V segment lost 7 bases and the J segment 2 bases; nucleotides outside the gene matches: 7. The CDR3 DNA reads as TGTGCCAGTACCTTGACTAGCGGGAGAACCACAGATACGCAGTATTTT. It codes for CASTLTSGRTTDTQYF.

This rearrangement joins TRBV7-3 to TRBJ1-1; a weak D match, TRBD1 (6 bases). The CDR3 length is 13 residues. CDR1 and CDR2 (germline): SGHTA, FQGTGA. V was pared by 6 bases and J by 3 bases, with 11 bases between. CDR3 sequence reads: CASRYAGDTEAFF. In DNA, the CDR3 is TGTGCCAGCAGATACGCAGGGGACACTGAAGCTTTCTTT. The whole variable domain, remainder taken from reference TRBV7-3 and TRBJ1-1, is GAGVSQTPSNKVTEKGKYVELRCDPISGHTALYWYRQSLGQGPEFLIYFQGTGAADDSGLPNDRFFAVRPEGSVSTLKIQRTERGDSAVYLCASRYAGDTEAFFGQGTRLTVV.

V is TRBV3-1 (or the pseudogene TRBV3-2) and J is TRBJ1-6; 10 bases fit TRBD1. The ends lost 5 bases at V and 7 bases at J; junction bases unmatched: 5. Germline assignment: CDR1 LGHDT and CDR2 YNNKEL (reference sequence). CDR3 length: 15 residues. CDR3 sequence reads: CASSLRTGGNSPLHF. In DNA form, the CDR3 reads TGTGCCAGCAGCTTACGGACAGGGGGAAATTCACCCCTCCACTTT.

This clone turned up a few times. This chain links TRBV3-1 (or the pseudogene TRBV3-2) with TRBJ2-3; D is possibly TRBD2 (5 bases). CDR3 length: 15 amino acids. With 6 bases removed from V and 3 bases from J, the gap between germline ends came to 16 bases. Germline V gene sequence: CDR1 LGHDT, CDR2 YNNKEL (reference sequence). The CDR3 reads CASSLSLGLTDTQYF. In DNA, the CDR3 is TGTGCCAGCAGTTTGTCACTAGGTTTGACAGATACGCAGTATTTT.

V usage is TRBV10-3 and J usage is TRBJ2-1; 9 bases line up with TRBD1. With 7 bases clipped from V and 2 bases from J, the junction kept 6 bases outside the gene matches. The CDR3 runs to 15 residues. Germline V gene lookup returns CDR1 ENHRY and CDR2 SYGVKD. CDR3 bases: TGTGCCATCACTCGGGACAGGGCACCCTACAATGAGCAGTTCTTC. Protein product: CAITRDRAPYNEQFF.

As to this clone: This specimen includes other DNA sequences encoding the same CDR3. The chain is built from TRBV7-8 and TRBJ2-1; 9 nucleotides align to TRBD2. This CDR3 has 15 amino acids. The germline V gene has CDR1 SGHVS and CDR2 FQNEAQ. The V gene end was trimmed by 8 bases and the J gene end by 0 bases; junction bases not matched to a gene: 5. The CDR3 DNA reads as TGTGCCAGCCGACTAGCGGAGAGCTCCTACAATGAGCAGTTCTTC. Translating it yields CASRLAESSYNEQFF. The full variable domain, in which reference TRBV7-8 and TRBJ2-1 provide the parts outside the CDR3, is GAGVSQSPRYKVAKRGQDVALRCDPISGHVSLFWYQQALGQGPEFLTYFQNEAQLDKSGLPSDRFFAERPEGSVSTLKIQRTQQEDSAVYLCASRLAESSYNEQFFGPGTRLTVL.

The chain has TRBV9 and TRBJ2-7, with 9 bases that match TRBD2. Germline CDR1 reads SGDLS; CDR2 reads YYNGEE. The J segment lost 3 bases and the V segment lost 4 bases, leaving 5 bases of the junction unmatched. This CDR3 comprises 14 residues. CDR3 region: CASSPRTSDYEQYF. The CDR3 DNA reads as TGTGCCAGCAGCCCCCGGACTAGCGACTACGAGCAGTACTTC.

The chain is built from TRBV19 and TRBJ2-2; 7 nucleotides match TRBD1. Germline trimming cut 4 bases from V and 5 bases from J; bases unmatched to any gene: 4. Germline assignment: CDR1 LNHDA and CDR2 SQIVND (reference sequence). The CDR3 loop spans 14 amino acids. CDR3 protein: CASSTNRGTGELFF. The CDR3 DNA reads as TGTGCCAGTAGTACAAACAGGGGAACCGGGGAGCTGTTTTTT. The complete variable domain, with remaining parts taken from reference TRBV19 and TRBJ2-2, reads DGGITQSPKYLFRKEGQNVTLSCEQNLNHDAMYWYRQDPGQGLRLIYYSQIVNDFQKGDIAEGYSVSREKKESFPLTVTSAQKNPTAFYLCASSTNRGTGELFFGEGSRLTVL.

V usage is TRBV7-8 and J usage is TRBJ2-7; TRBD1 might be the D (5 bases). Trimming stripped 2 bases from V and 1 base from J, with 12 bases between. The CDR3 covers 15 residues. Germline loops: CDR1 SGHVS, CDR2 FQNEAQ. This chain's CDR3 is CASSLPGKSSYEQYF. CDR3 bases: TGTGCCAGCAGCTTACCAGGGAAAAGTTCCTACGAGCAGTACTTC.

Regarding this clone: At the DNA level, this CDR3 is encoded by other sequences in the same sample as well. The genes are TRBV7-6 and TRBJ1-2; D ambiguous. This CDR3 comprises 13 residues. The V gene lost 2 bases and the J gene lost 4 bases, with 8 bases spanning the gap. The germline gives CDR1 SGHVS, CDR2 FNYEAQ. The CDR3 loop is CASSLSGLYGYTF. The CDR3 DNA sequence: TGTGCCAGCAGCTTAAGCGGCCTCTATGGCTACACCTTC.

The rearrangement joins TRBV19 to TRBJ1-1, with 7 bases lining up with TRBD1. There are 14 residues in the CDR3. Per the germline V gene, CDR1 is LNHDA and CDR2 is SQIVND (reference sequence). J was trimmed by 0 bases and V by 6 bases; bases with no gene match: 4. CDR3 amino acids: CASRATGLNTEAFF. CDR3 nucleotide sequence: TGTGCCAGTAGAGCGACAGGGCTGAACACTGAAGCTTTCTTT.

The chain recombines TRBV7-2 with TRBJ1-1, with unresolved D. Deletions cut 4 bases from V and 0 bases from J, with 9 bases between. CDR3 size: 14 residues. Germline CDR1 and CDR2: SGHTA and FQGNSA. The DNA for the CDR3 is TGTGCCAGCAGCTCACAATTACTGAACACTGAAGCTTTCTTT. Residues: CASSSQLLNTEAFF.

The rearrangement joins TRBV23-1 to TRBJ2-1, with D possibly TRBD1 on 6 matching bases. TRBV23-1 is flagged as an ORF with uncertain function. The CDR3 is 14 amino acids. The V end was cut by 9 bases, the J end by 4 bases, with 16 bases between. CDR3 DNA: TGCGCCAGAGAATCAGGGGAGCCTTACAATGAGCAGTTCTTC. This gives the protein CARESGEPYNEQFF.

The genes are TRBV11-2 and TRBJ2-7; TRBD1 aligns across 10 bases. Germline CDR1 is SGHAT and CDR2 is FQNNGV. The CDR3 is 14 residues long. The V segment lost 5 bases and the J segment 4 bases; nucleotides outside the gene matches: 5. The CDR3 here is CASSNRDRGYEQYF. In DNA, the CDR3 is TGTGCCAGCAGCAACCGGGACAGGGGTTACGAGCAGTACTTC.

The rearrangement uses TRBV4-2 and TRBJ2-7; 8 bases are shared with TRBD2. The CDR3 totals 16 residues. Germline loops: CDR1 LGHNA, CDR2 YNFKEQ. With V trimmed by 0 bases and J by 0 bases, 4 bases remained unmatched. CDR3 region: CASSQDSGAISYEQYF. For the CDR3, the DNA is TGTGCCAGCAGCCAAGATAGCGGGGCAATCTCCTACGAGCAGTACTTC.